These 5 T cell receptor beta chains came from one sample sequenced in a study of shared clonotypes between healthy human individuals. Method: immunoSEQ multiplex PCR; TCRdb's copy keeps in-frame clones and lacks some. The table lists some 2,000,000 clones, about 95% of them singletons, with around 1.1% in the top ten. Selected positively for CCR7 and CD45RO-negative, naive CD8 cells excluded terminally differentiated effector memory CD45RA+ cells. The sample comprised naive CD8+ T cells sorted from blood. The receptors stem from a man between 18 and 29 years old in good health.

This clone was detected only once. V usage is TRBV4-1 and J usage is TRBJ1-1; D remains unclear. Trimming took off 0 bases at V and 6 bases at J, with 11 bases between the two ends. In germline, CDR1 is MGHRA, CDR2 YSYEKL. This CDR3 contains 14 residues. The CDR3 coding sequence is TGCGCCAGCAGCCAAGATTGGGAGGCTTCTGAAGCTTTCTTT. It yields the protein CASSQDWEASEAFF.

The CDR3: CASRPANMGEQFF. CDR3 DNA: TGCGCCAGCAGACCCGCCAATATGGGTGAGCAGTTCTTC. This chain links TRBV10-1 with TRBJ2-1; D ambiguous. The V end lost 6 bases, the J end lost 9 bases, and 15 bases lay between the germline ends. This CDR3 has 13 amino acids. CDR1 is WNHNN, CDR2 SYGVQD, per germline (reference sequence).

This clone has a single count. The chain joins TRBV7-9 to TRBJ1-1; 9 nucleotides line up with TRBD1. The germline gives CDR1 SEHNR, CDR2 FQNEAQ (reference sequence). The CDR3 covers 12 residues. J gave up 0 bases and V 11 bases, and 1 base lay outside the gene matches. The CDR3 DNA is TGTGCCGGGACAGGGTTGAACACTGAAGCTTTCTTT. Residues: CAGTGLNTEAFF.

The chain uses TRBV29-1 and TRBJ2-7; maybe TRBD2 (6 bases). V lost 7 bases and J lost 3, with 16 bases in between. CDR1 and CDR2 from the germline V gene are SQVTM and ANQGSEA. The CDR3 sequence is 13 residues long. The CDR3 nucleotides are TGCAGCGCTTTTATCGGGAGTAACTACGAGCAGTACTTC. Translating gives CSAFIGSNYEQYF.

The CDR3 spells CSVARRQDYEQYF. Written as DNA, the CDR3 is TGCAGCGTTGCACGTCGGCAGGACTACGAGCAGTACTTC. The rearrangement links TRBV29-1 to TRBJ2-7; D gene uncertain. CDR1 is SQVTM, CDR2 ANQGSEA, per germline. Trimming shortened V by 4 bases and J by 3 bases, and 13 bases separated the two germline ends. The CDR3 has 13 amino acids.